Each of the 30 T cell receptor beta chains below was sequenced from the same sample in a study of blood T cell repertoires in COVID-19. Sequenced by immunoSEQ multiplex PCR; TCRdb stores in-frame clones only, minus some. The table records roughly 250,000 clones, roughly 82% of them present only once. Sequenced: peripheral blood. The receptors come from a woman in her sixties or seventies with acute or convalescent COVID-19.

This clone has a handful of counts. The rearrangement links TRBV30 to TRBJ1-5; weak D call: TRBD1 (6 bases). The length of the CDR3 is 14 residues. Germline CDR1 and CDR2: GTSNPN and SVGIG (reference sequence). Trimming stripped 0 bases from V and 6 bases from J, with 12 bases between. The CDR3 sequence is CAWSVFTGTQPQHF. As DNA, the CDR3 is TGTGCCTGGAGTGTATTTACAGGGACTCAGCCCCAGCATTTT.

This clone was seen a few times. The chain is built from TRBV5-1 and TRBJ2-3; 7 bases are a match to TRBD2. CDR1 SGHRS and CDR2 YFSETQ come from the germline V gene. The CDR3 has 16 amino acids. Trimming took 0 bases from V and 1 from J; bases not matched to a gene: 5. The CDR3 loop is CASSLVGGWGTDTQYF. CDR3 bases: TGCGCCAGCAGCTTGGTGGGAGGGTGGGGCACAGATACGCAGTATTTT.

The rearrangement links TRBV3-1 (or the pseudogene TRBV3-2) to TRBJ1-3; D is perhaps TRBD1 (5 bases). The CDR3 consists of 16 residues. The V gene lost 0 bases and the J gene lost 0 bases, with 9 bases spanning the gap. The V gene's germline CDR1 is LGHDT and CDR2 YNNKEL (reference sequence). The CDR3 sequence is CASSQDRVFSGNTIYF. CDR3 DNA: TGTGCCAGCAGCCAAGACAGGGTTTTCTCTGGAAACACCATATATTTT.

This clone appeared once. The gene calls are TRBV7-2 and TRBJ1-2; 8 bases align to TRBD1. V trimming: 4 bases; J trimming: 8 bases; junction bases outside the gene matches: 6. The CDR3 extends over 13 amino acids. Germline CDR1 SGHTA, CDR2 FQGNSA. CDR3 amino acids: CASSSQGALGYTF. The CDR3 nucleotides read TGTGCCAGCAGCTCCCAGGGGGCGCTAGGCTACACCTTC.

As regards this clone: Other DNA variants within this sample encode the same CDR3. The genes are TRBV5-1 and TRBJ2-6, with D maybe TRBD1 (6 bases). The germline V gene encodes CDR1 SGHRS and CDR2 YFSETQ. The CDR3 is 16 amino acids. V dropped 4 bases and J dropped 1 base, with 12 bases sitting between them. This CDR3 is CASSPPTGSGANVLTF. The DNA for the CDR3 is TGCGCCAGCAGCCCCCCCACAGGGTCTGGGGCCAACGTCCTGACTTTC.

V and J are TRBV5-1 and TRBJ2-5; 12 positions match TRBD1. Germline loops: CDR1 SGHRS, CDR2 YFSETQ. V lost 7 bases to trimming and J lost 5 bases; unmatched junction nucleotides: 6. The CDR3 length is 14 residues. The CDR3 loop reads CASEIGTGGETQYF. The CDR3 nucleotides read TGCGCCAGCGAGATTGGGACAGGGGGCGAGACCCAGTACTTC.

The chain uses TRBV5-4 and TRBJ2-2, with D uncertain. Trimming removed 4 bases at V and 3 bases at J, with 13 bases between. The CDR3 length is 15 residues. Germline CDR1 reads SGHNT; CDR2 reads YYREEE (reference sequence). CDR3 nucleotides: TGTGCCAGCAGCCCGAACACGGCGGACACCGGGGAGCTGTTTTTT. This encodes CASSPNTADTGELFF.

The chain combines TRBV5-1 with TRBJ1-4; possible D gene TRBD1, 6 bases. Per germline, CDR1 SGHRS and CDR2 YFSETQ. The V end lost 1 base, the J end lost 2 bases, and 12 bases lay between the germline ends. CDR3 size: 16 residues. CDR3 nucleotide sequence: TGCGCCAGCAGCTTGAGGTCGCAGGGGACTAATGAAAAACTGTTTTTT. Encoded protein: CASSLRSQGTNEKLFF.

The rearrangement links TRBV7-8 to TRBJ2-7; TRBD1 is a possible D gene (5 bases). The germline V gene encodes CDR1 SGHVS and CDR2 FQNEAQ. The CDR3 length is 15 residues. V lost 4 bases to trimming and J lost 0 bases, with 13 bases between them. The CDR3 loop reads CASSSWTRSSYEQYF. DNA of the CDR3: TGTGCCAGCAGCTCGTGGACACGAAGCTCCTACGAGCAGTACTTC.

This clone was found once. The V call is TRBV27, the J call TRBJ1-2; 7 nucleotides line up with TRBD1. The CDR3 consists of 14 residues. The trim removed 4 bases at V and 4 bases at J, leaving 6 bases unmatched. Germline CDR1 is MNHEY and CDR2 is SMNVEV (reference sequence). CDR3 sequence: CASSSQTGLYGYTF. Written as DNA, the CDR3 is TGTGCCAGCAGTTCCCAGACAGGGCTCTATGGCTACACCTTC.

The V gene is TRBV3-1 (or the pseudogene TRBV3-2), the J gene TRBJ1-1, with TRBD1 matching over 10 bases. The CDR3 runs to 14 residues. Germline-derived CDR1 and CDR2 are LGHDT and YNNKEL (reference sequence). Trimming removed 4 bases from V and 4 bases from J; junction bases left unmatched: 3. The CDR3 is CASSPDRGGTEAFF. DNA of the CDR3: TGTGCCAGCAGCCCGGACAGGGGGGGCACTGAAGCTTTCTTT.

The chain links TRBV6-5 to TRBJ1-1; no clear D. Germline lookup yields CDR1 MNHEY and CDR2 SVGAGI. The V gene lost 4 bases and the J gene lost 2 bases, with 8 bases spanning the gap. This CDR3 comprises 13 residues. This CDR3 reads CASSSTQNTEAFF. The CDR3 DNA reads TGTGCCAGCAGTTCAACACAAAACACTGAAGCTTTCTTT.

The rearrangement links TRBV5-6 to TRBJ2-7; 11 bases are a match to TRBD1. The CDR3 is made up of 19 amino acids. The V segment lost 4 bases and the J segment 0 bases; nucleotides outside the gene matches: 15. Looked up from germline, CDR1 is SGHDT and CDR2 is YYEEEE. Written as DNA, the CDR3 is TGTGCCAGCAGCCGATTAGGACAGGGGGCAAATGTTGCCTCCTACGAGCAGTACTTC. This encodes CASSRLGQGANVASYEQYF.

This clone was recorded once. The chain employs TRBV14 and TRBJ1-5; weak D call: TRBD1 (5 bases). The CDR3 totals 14 residues. Germline CDR1 and CDR2: SGHDN and FVKESK. V was cut by 0 bases and J by 9 bases, with 12 bases left in between. DNA of the CDR3: TGTGCCAGCAGCCAAGATAACTGGGGGGGGCCCCAGCATTTT. Its translation: CASSQDNWGGPQHF.

This rearrangement joins TRBV20-1 to TRBJ2-7; D may be TRBD2 (6 bases). The CDR3 spans 12 residues. Trimming removed 6 bases from V and 6 bases from J, with 15 bases in between. Germline CDR1 and CDR2: DFQATT and SNEGSKA (reference sequence). In DNA, the CDR3 is TGCAGTGCCAGTAGCGGAGCCGGCGAGCAGTACTTC. It encodes CSASSGAGEQYF.

V is TRBV28 and J is TRBJ1-3, with D hard to call. Germline CDR1 and CDR2: MDHEN and SYDVKM. This CDR3 spans 12 amino acids. V was shortened by 6 bases and J by 8 bases, with 11 bases between the two germline ends. Here the CDR3 reads CASSKALDTIYF. The CDR3 nucleotides are TGTGCCAGCAGCAAAGCATTGGACACCATATATTTT. The variable domain in full, completed from reference TRBV28 and TRBJ1-3, reads DVKVTQSSRYLVKRTGEKVFLECVQDMDHENMFWYRQDPGLGLRLIYFSYDVKMKEKGDIPEGYSVSREKKERFSLILESASTNQTSMYLCASSKALDTIYFGEGSWLTVV.

This clone was recorded a few times. The V and J genes are TRBV3-1 (or the pseudogene TRBV3-2) and TRBJ1-1; 8 bases match TRBD1. The germline V gene has CDR1 LGHDT and CDR2 YNNKEL (reference sequence). The CDR3 loop spans 16 amino acids. The ends lost 4 bases at V and 3 bases at J; junction bases unmatched: 10. CDR3 residues: CASSRTRDRRYTEAFF. CDR3 in DNA: TGTGCCAGCAGCCGAACCCGGGACAGGAGATACACTGAAGCTTTCTTT.

This chain connects TRBV5-4 to TRBJ1-4; D gene ambiguous. The V gene's germline CDR1 is SGHNT and CDR2 YYREEE (reference sequence). V lost 2 bases and J lost 4, with 3 bases in between. This CDR3 contains 12 residues. The CDR3 loop reads CASSFHNEKLFF. In nucleotides, the CDR3 is TGTGCCAGCAGCTTCCATAATGAAAAACTGTTTTTT.

CDR3 DNA sequence: TGTGCCAGCAGCTTAACAGGGGGGACAGATACGCAGTATTTT. Translating it yields CASSLTGGTDTQYF. The chain uses TRBV7-9 and TRBJ2-3; 8 nucleotides agree with TRBD1. V trimming: 2 bases; J trimming: 3 bases; junction bases outside the gene matches: 1. The CDR3 is made up of 14 amino acids. Germline V gene lookup returns CDR1 SEHNR and CDR2 FQNEAQ (reference sequence).

The chain joins TRBV12-3 or TRBV12-4 to TRBJ2-7, with D maybe TRBD1 (6 bases). The CDR3 length is 13 residues. The V and J ends lost 2 bases and 6 bases respectively, with 11 bases between them. The CDR3 here is CASSLLLGGEQYF. The CDR3 DNA sequence: TGTGCCAGCAGTTTACTTTTAGGGGGCGAGCAGTACTTC.

This clone was seen once. J is TRBJ2-5 and V is TRBV6-5; possible D gene TRBD1, 5 bases. Trimming stripped 8 bases from V and 7 bases from J, with 14 bases between. The germline gives CDR1 MNHEY, CDR2 SVGAGI. The CDR3 runs to 12 residues. The chain's CDR3 is CASRQVQGTQYF. The DNA for the CDR3 is TGTGCCAGCCGTCAGGTGCAGGGGACCCAGTACTTC.

This clone was detected only a few times. The chain uses TRBV19 and TRBJ1-2; TRBD1 matches 7 bases. The CDR3 is 13 residues long. Germline assignment: CDR1 LNHDA and CDR2 SQIVND (reference sequence). Germline trimming cut 10 bases from V and 4 bases from J; bases unmatched to any gene: 9. DNA for the CDR3: TGTGCCACCTCGGTGGACAGGCGCTATGGCTACACCTTC. Its translation: CATSVDRRYGYTF.

The V gene is TRBV15, the J gene TRBJ1-4, with D perhaps matching TRBD1 (6 bases). CDR1 and CDR2 from the germline V gene are LNHNV and YYDKDF (reference sequence). CDR3 size: 15 residues. V lost 0 bases, J lost 8 bases, and 13 bases lay in between. CDR3 in DNA: TGTGCCACCAGCAGAGATCGAGGGGGTGGAGAAAAACTGTTTTTT. Translation: CATSRDRGGGEKLFF.

J is TRBJ2-7 and V is TRBV6-2 or TRBV6-3, with 8 nucleotides matching TRBD1. Trimming took 5 bases from V and 3 from J; bases not matched to a gene: 6. Germline CDR1 and CDR2: MNHEY and SVGEGT. The CDR3 runs to 14 residues. The CDR3 spells CASSPQGVIYEQYF. DNA of the CDR3: TGTGCCAGCAGTCCACAGGGGGTGATCTACGAGCAGTACTTC.

The CDR3 here is CASSFSGGTTDTQYF. The CDR3 coding sequence is TGTGCCAGCAGCTTTTCGGGGGGTACCACAGATACGCAGTATTTT. The chain links TRBV7-9 to TRBJ2-3; 7 bases map to TRBD2. Germline V lookup: CDR1 SEHNR, CDR2 FQNEAQ (reference sequence). The trim removed 3 bases at V and 2 bases at J, leaving 5 bases unmatched. The CDR3 length is 15 residues.

The rearrangement links TRBV3-1 (or the pseudogene TRBV3-2) to TRBJ2-3; D uncertain. CDR3 size: 16 residues. V lost 0 bases to trimming and J lost 2 bases, with 12 bases between them. CDR1 is LGHDT, CDR2 YNNKEL, per germline (reference sequence). This CDR3 reads CASSQDPRHPTDTQYF. DNA for the CDR3: TGTGCCAGCAGCCAAGATCCACGACATCCCACAGATACGCAGTATTTT.

The genes are TRBV6-2 or TRBV6-3 and TRBJ2-1; 9 bases agree with TRBD2. The CDR3 contains 16 residues. Losses at the gene ends were 4 bases for V and 6 bases for J; bases not matched to a gene: 10. CDR1 MNHEY and CDR2 SVGEGT come from the germline V gene. CDR3 in DNA: TGTGCCAGCAGTTCACCGGCGGGGGGGCCTAGCAATGAGCAGTTCTTC. It translates to CASSSPAGGPSNEQFF.

This rearrangement joins TRBV7-8 to TRBJ1-2; tentatively, D is TRBD1 (5 bases). The CDR3 extends over 14 amino acids. Trimming left V 4 bases short and J 3 bases short, with 12 bases between. CDR1 is SGHVS, CDR2 FQNEAQ, per germline. The CDR3 reads CASSSTVFDYGYTF. As DNA, the CDR3 is TGTGCCAGCAGCTCGACAGTATTTGACTATGGCTACACCTTC.

The rearrangement links TRBV6-2 or TRBV6-3 to TRBJ1-1; the match to TRBD1 covers 7 bases. Trimming removed 4 bases from V and 3 bases from J; junction bases left unmatched: 2. From germline, CDR1 is MNHEY and CDR2 SVGEGT. The CDR3 is 13 residues long. This CDR3 reads CASSSRGDTEAFF. The CDR3 coding sequence is TGTGCCAGCAGTTCCAGGGGGGACACTGAAGCTTTCTTT.

The chain is built from TRBV29-1 and TRBJ1-1; maybe TRBD1 (6 bases). Deletions cut 7 bases from V and 5 bases from J, with 17 bases between. The germline V gene encodes CDR1 SQVTM and CDR2 ANQGSEA. The CDR3 length is 13 residues. DNA for the CDR3: TGCAGCGGGAGGCGGGGGGCTGGGACTGAAGCTTTCTTT. Its protein is CSGRRGAGTEAFF.